The present T cell receptor beta chain was sequenced within a study of Graves' ophthalmopathy and Graves' hyperthyroidism. Ten or more counts support this clonotype. Amplification from RNA transcripts yielded the TCR beta CDR3 regions. The first-round RT-PCR employed HTBI primers together with the Qiagen OneStep RT-PCR kit. A multiplex PCR was then performed as the second round. TCRdb itself ran the multiplex PCR reads through MiXCR, one entry per CDR3 protein. The data show a few hundred thousand distinct CDR3 sequences, under 25% seen once. CDR1 and CDR2 from the germline V gene are WNHNN and SYGVQD (reference sequence). V dropped 3 bases and J dropped 0 bases, with 12 bases sitting between them. This CDR3 has 16 amino acids.

What was sequenced was peripheral blood. This clonotype originated in a woman between 45 and 60 years old with Graves' ophthalmopathy. The J gene is TRBJ2-4, the V gene TRBV10-1; no reliable D call. The DNA for the CDR3 is TGCGCCAGCAGTGAATACTTCCTTCTAGCCAAAAACATTCAGTACTTC. Translated: CASSEYFLLAKNIQYF.